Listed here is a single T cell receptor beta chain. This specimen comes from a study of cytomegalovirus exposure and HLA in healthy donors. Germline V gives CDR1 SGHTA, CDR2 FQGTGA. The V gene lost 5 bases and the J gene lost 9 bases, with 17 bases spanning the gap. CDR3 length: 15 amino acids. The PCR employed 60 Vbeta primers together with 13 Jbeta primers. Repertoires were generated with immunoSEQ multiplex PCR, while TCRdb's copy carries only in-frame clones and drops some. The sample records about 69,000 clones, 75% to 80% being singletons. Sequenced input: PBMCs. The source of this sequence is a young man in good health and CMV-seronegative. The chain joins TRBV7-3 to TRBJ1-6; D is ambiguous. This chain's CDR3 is CASSPDAGGGSPLHF. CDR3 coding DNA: TGTGCCAGCAGCCCCGATGCAGGAGGTGGTTCACCCCTCCACTTT.